These T cell receptor beta chains were read from a single sample in a study of T cells after yellow fever vaccination. TCRdb independently ran MiXCR on the 5' RACE reads; one entry per CDR3 protein. The profile covers 240,000 or so distinct CDR3 sequences, with around 7% appearing a single time and roughly 0.9% taken by the ten largest. The sample in question was CD4+ T cells sorted from PBMCs, obtained 15 days after the yellow fever booster vaccination. These receptors were collected from a man in his thirties or forties who received the YFV17D yellow fever vaccine. Both conserved end residues are part of each CDR3. Each record gives: J gene, V gene, D gene, clone size, CDR3 DNA, CDR3 protein. The D gene is left open where the match is weak. Not all rows give a size; the values are once, few, many and, for expanded clones, a class.

TRBJ2-3	TRBV20-1	.	.	TGCAGTGCTAGGGATCGGGTTGCGCAGTATTTT	CSARDRVAQYF
TRBJ1-2	TRBV25-1	.	.	TGTGCCAGCAGTGAATCCGCCGGACGAGGTCGGTATGGCTACACCTTC	CASSESAGRGRYGYTF
TRBJ2-1	TRBV5-1	TRBD2	many	TGCGCCAGCAGCTTGTGGGTACTAGCGGGAGGAGCAAATGAGCAGTTCTTC	CASSLWVLAGGANEQFF
TRBJ1-3	TRBV5-6	.	.	TGTGCCAGCAGCTTGGGCCGGACGGACTTCTCTGGAAACACCATATATTTT	CASSLGRTDFSGNTIYF
TRBJ2-7	TRBV19	TRBD1	.	TGTGCCAGTAGTGTCTACCGGGACAGATCCTACGAGCAGTACTTC	CASSVYRDRSYEQYF
TRBJ1-1	TRBV20-1	.	few	TGCAGTGCCACGCGTGGGAGTGCCACTGAAGCTTTCTTT	CSATRGSATEAFF
TRBJ2-5	TRBV6-1	TRBD2	few	TGTGCCAGCAGTCGAGATAGCGGGAGCGGAGAGACCCAGTACTTC	CASSRDSGSGETQYF
TRBJ1-2	TRBV20-1	TRBD1	many	TGCAGTGCTAGAGGACAGGGGGATCTCTATGGCTACACCTTC	CSARGQGDLYGYTF
TRBJ2-3	TRBV6-2/TRBV6-3	.	many	TGTGCCAGCAGTTACTCTTCTGATACGCAGTATTTT	CASSYSSDTQYF
TRBJ1-5	TRBV20-1	TRBD1	.	TGCAGTGCTACAGGGGGCCAGCCCCAGCATTTT	CSATGGQPQHF
TRBJ2-7	TRBV28	TRBD2	many	TGTGCCAGCAGTCCCCTAGCGGGGGGGAACTACGAGCAGTACTTC	CASSPLAGGNYEQYF
TRBJ2-1	TRBV19	TRBD2	.	TGTGCCAGTAGTATTCTAGCGGGTAACTACAATGAGCAGTTCTTC	CASSILAGNYNEQFF
TRBJ2-1	TRBV3-1	.	.	TGTGCCAGCAGTCAACCCCGCCGTGATGAGCAGTTCTTC	CASSQPRRDEQFF
TRBJ1-4	TRBV6-5	.	few	TGTGCCAGCAGTTACGGTAGACAGGTGTTTAATGAAAAACTGTTTTTT	CASSYGRQVFNEKLFF
TRBJ1-5	TRBV6-5	.	few	TGTGCCAGCAATTTTCAACAGCGAGGCAATCAGCCCCAGCATTTT	CASNFQQRGNQPQHF
TRBJ1-3	TRBV12-3/TRBV12-4	.	.	TGTGCCAGCAGAGACAGGCTCGGAAACACCATATATTTT	CASRDRLGNTIYF
TRBJ2-1	TRBV10-3	TRBD2	.	TGTGCCATCAGTGATGGGCGGGAGAACAATGAGCAGTTCTTC	CAISDGRENNEQFF
TRBJ2-3	TRBV7-2	TRBD1	many	TGTGCCAGCAGAGCCGGGACAGGGACGACAGATACGCAGTATTTT	CASRAGTGTTDTQYF
TRBJ2-3	TRBV12-3/TRBV12-4	.	many	TGTGCCAGCAGTCTAGGGATAGTCACAGATACGCAGTATTTT	CASSLGIVTDTQYF
TRBJ2-1	TRBV5-1	.	.	TGCGCCAGCAGCCCTGGCAAGGGTGGTGGGTGGAATGAGCAGTTCTTC	CASSPGKGGGWNEQFF
TRBJ1-2	TRBV5-1	.	many	TGCGCCAGCAGTCCTGGCGAGGGGACGGCCTATGGCTACACCTTC	CASSPGEGTAYGYTF
TRBJ1-2	TRBV20-1	.	many	TGCAGTGCTAGGACGGCAGGGACGTATGGCTACACCTTC	CSARTAGTYGYTF
TRBJ1-6	TRBV7-2	.	.	TGTGCCAGCAGCCATGGAACTACGGTTCTCTATAATTCACCCCTCCACTTT	CASSHGTTVLYNSPLHF
TRBJ2-7	TRBV7-2	TRBD1	many	TGTGCCAGCAGCAACCAGGGGGCCCCCTACGAGCAGTACTTC	CASSNQGAPYEQYF
TRBJ2-2	TRBV5-6	.	.	TGTGCCAGCAGCTTGCAACGGGTCACCGGGGAGCTGTTTTTT	CASSLQRVTGELFF
TRBJ2-7	TRBV28	.	.	TGTGCCAGCAGTCCCGGCCGAGAGAAGCAGTACTTC	CASSPGREKQYF
TRBJ2-1	TRBV4-3	TRBD2	many	TGCGCCAGCAGCCACCAAAAGACTAGCGGGAGGGCATATGAGCAGTTCTTC	CASSHQKTSGRAYEQFF
TRBJ2-7	TRBV7-6	.	many	TGTGCCAGCAGCTTCGACAGTTACTACGAGCAGTACTTC	CASSFDSYYEQYF
TRBJ2-1	TRBV12-2	.	few	TGTGCAAGTCGCTTGGGATGTGGAGCGAGCTCCTACAATGAGCAGTTCTTC	CASRLGCGASSYNEQFF